This entry lists 16 T cell receptor beta chains sequenced from one sample in a study of cytomegalovirus exposure and HLA in healthy donors. Clones were read by immunoSEQ multiplex PCR, and TCRdb kept only the in-frame ones, dropping some. The sample contains about 74,000 clones, about 93% of which appear only once. What was sequenced was PBMCs. The receptors shown here come from a man younger than 35 in good health and CMV-seropositive.

The chain couples TRBV5-1 to TRBJ2-4; TRBD1 might be the D (5 bases). Germline V gene lookup returns CDR1 SGHRS and CDR2 YFSETQ. V shed 3 bases and J shed 9 bases, with 16 bases lying between them. This CDR3 region has 14 residues. CDR3 in amino acids: CASSSTQGIGIQYF. The DNA of the CDR3 is TGCGCCAGCAGCTCAACCCAGGGTATCGGCATTCAGTACTTC.

This clone was seen more than once but under ten times. The chain joins TRBV9 to TRBJ2-1; 7 nucleotides agree with TRBD2. CDR1 is SGDLS, CDR2 YYNGEE, per germline. This CDR3 comprises 17 residues. J was trimmed by 6 bases and V by 4 bases; bases with no gene match: 16. CDR3 sequence: CASSPRIGGGPGNEQFF. The CDR3 DNA reads TGTGCCAGCAGCCCGAGAATCGGGGGAGGGCCCGGCAATGAGCAGTTCTTC.

The chain is built from TRBV27 and TRBJ2-6; the D gene is possibly TRBD2 (5 bases). Trimming removed 6 bases from V and 0 bases from J, with 15 bases in between. CDR1 and CDR2 (germline): MNHEY, SMNVEV (reference sequence). The CDR3 loop spans 17 amino acids. The DNA for the CDR3 is TGTGCCAGCAGGATGGAGGTAGGATCCTCTGGGGCCAACGTCCTGACTTTC. It translates to CASRMEVGSSGANVLTF.

This rearrangement joins TRBV7-2 to TRBJ1-5; D uncertain. The CDR3 loop spans 14 amino acids. Per germline, CDR1 SGHTA and CDR2 FQGNSA. The V and J ends lost 5 bases and 1 base respectively, with 9 bases between them. CDR3 nucleotides: TGTGCCAGCAGCCCTCGGGGAAGCAATCAGCCCCAGCATTTT. The encoded protein is CASSPRGSNQPQHF.

The chain links TRBV11-2 to TRBJ2-5; D remains ambiguous. Trimming cost V 2 bases and J 0 bases, with 4 bases left between them. CDR3 length equals 13 residues. Per germline, CDR1 SGHAT and CDR2 FQNNGV. Written as DNA, the CDR3 is TGTGCCAGCAGCTTAAACAACCAAGAGACCCAGTACTTC. Amino acid sequence: CASSLNNQETQYF.

This chain connects TRBV5-6 to TRBJ1-5; 8 bases are a match to TRBD1. The CDR3 totals 16 residues. Germline V gene lookup returns CDR1 SGHDT and CDR2 YYEEEE. V lost 0 bases and J lost 2; bases outside the gene matches: 4. The CDR3: CASSLAQGARNQPQHF. CDR3 coding DNA: TGTGCCAGCAGCTTGGCCCAGGGGGCCCGCAATCAGCCCCAGCATTTT.

V is TRBV6-4 and J is TRBJ2-1; 9 nucleotides align to TRBD2. There are 15 residues in the CDR3. The J segment lost 0 bases and the V segment lost 4 bases, leaving 1 base of the junction unmatched. The germline V gene encodes CDR1 MRHNA and CDR2 SNTAGT. CDR3 loop: CASSVTSGSYNEQFF. DNA for the CDR3: TGTGCCAGCAGTGTGACTAGCGGCTCCTACAATGAGCAGTTCTTC.

The chain uses TRBV28 and TRBJ2-3, with D maybe TRBD2 (6 bases). Germline V gene lookup returns CDR1 MDHEN and CDR2 SYDVKM. The ends were cut back, 7 bases at V and 3 bases at J, with 17 bases in the middle. CDR3 length: 15 amino acids. CDR3 sequence: CASNSPGVSTDTQYF. As DNA, the CDR3 is TGTGCCAGCAACTCCCCGGGGGTCTCAACAGATACGCAGTATTTT. Supplemented by reference TRBV28 and TRBJ2-3, the full variable domain reads DVKVTQSSRYLVKRTGEKVFLECVQDMDHENMFWYRQDPGLGLRLIYFSYDVKMKEKGDIPEGYSVSREKKERFSLILESASTNQTSMYLCASNSPGVSTDTQYFGPGTRLTVL.

This clone showed up just once. The chain links TRBV5-4 to TRBJ2-2, with D possibly matching TRBD2 (5 bases). The germline CDR1 and CDR2 sequences are SGHNT and YYREEE (reference sequence). With 4 bases removed from V and 1 base from J, the gap between germline ends came to 14 bases. The CDR3 runs 16 residues. The CDR3 here is CASSPGSLGNTGELFF. The CDR3 DNA follows: TGTGCCAGCAGCCCGGGGTCCCTCGGGAACACCGGGGAGCTGTTTTTT.

This chain joins TRBV16 and TRBJ1-1, with D perhaps TRBD1 (6 bases). The V and J ends lost 4 bases and 0 bases respectively, with 12 bases between them. Germline CDR1 KGHSY, CDR2 FQNENV. The CDR3 length is 15 residues. The DNA for the CDR3 is TGTGCCAGCAGCCGAACCGACAGGTTGAACACTGAAGCTTTCTTT. Its translation is CASSRTDRLNTEAFF.

This chain uses TRBV5-1 with TRBJ2-7; 12 nucleotides match TRBD2. Germline V gene lookup returns CDR1 SGHRS and CDR2 YFSETQ. The CDR3 spans 17 residues. The V segment lost 2 bases and the J segment 0 bases; nucleotides outside the gene matches: 6. The CDR3, as DNA: TGCGCCAGCAGCTTAGGACTAGCGGGATCTTACTCCTACGAGCAGTACTTC. Translated, it gives CASSLGLAGSYSYEQYF.

The chain is built from TRBV7-6 and TRBJ2-1; 7 bases agree with TRBD1. The CDR3 is 16 residues long. V dropped 5 bases and J dropped 2; count of bases not matched to a gene: 9. The germline gives CDR1 SGHVS, CDR2 FNYEAQ. CDR3 DNA: TGTGCCAGCAGCCCCCTCACAGGGGATACCTACAATGAGCAGTTCTTC. The encoded protein is CASSPLTGDTYNEQFF.

This clone was counted a single time. The V call is TRBV15, the J call TRBJ1-1, with D perhaps TRBD1 (6 bases). CDR3 length: 15 residues. V lost 1 base to trimming and J lost 2 bases, with 11 bases between them. Germline lookup yields CDR1 LNHNV and CDR2 YYDKDF (reference sequence). CDR3 DNA: TGTGCCACCAGCAGAGGACAGGCAATTAACACTGAAGCTTTCTTT. This translates into CATSRGQAINTEAFF.

The genes are TRBV9 and TRBJ2-1; 7 bases are a match to TRBD1. Germline V lookup: CDR1 SGDLS, CDR2 YYNGEE. Trimming took 6 bases from V and 3 from J; bases not matched to a gene: 6. The CDR3 is 14 amino acids. CDR3 residues: CASTEGADYNEQFF. The CDR3 DNA follows: TGTGCCAGCACCGAGGGGGCTGACTACAATGAGCAGTTCTTC.

The V gene is TRBV9, the J gene TRBJ1-1, with 8 bases lining up with TRBD1. The germline V gene has CDR1 SGDLS and CDR2 YYNGEE. Losses at the gene ends were 0 bases for V and 2 bases for J; bases not matched to a gene: 12. This CDR3 comprises 18 residues. The CDR3 spells CASSVGAGGEGLNTEAFF. In nucleotides, the CDR3 is TGTGCCAGCAGCGTAGGGGCAGGGGGCGAGGGGCTTAACACTGAAGCTTTCTTT.

This clone was observed a few times. The chain combines TRBV4-1 with TRBJ2-7; 7 bases align to TRBD1. The germline gives CDR1 MGHRA, CDR2 YSYEKL. V lost 5 bases to trimming and J lost 6 bases; unmatched junction nucleotides: 13. The CDR3 covers 15 residues. The DNA for the CDR3 is TGCGCCAGCAGCAACCGGGTAGGACAGGCCTCCGAGCAGTACTTC. Residues: CASSNRVGQASEQYF.